Presented here are 26 T cell receptor beta chains from one specimen sequenced in a study of technical replicates of blood from four donors. The data were produced by immunoSEQ multiplex PCR, yet TCRdb's version contains in-frame clones alone and is incomplete. The table has fewer than 70,000 clones, 94% seen once. Sequencing used T cells isolated from PBMCs. All receptors derive from a human donor in good health.

J is TRBJ2-1 and V is TRBV11-2; 8 bases map to TRBD2. This CDR3 is built from 15 residues. Germline CDR1 SGHAT, CDR2 FQNNGV. The J segment lost 5 bases and the V segment lost 1 base, leaving 4 bases of the junction unmatched. The CDR3 nucleotides are TGTGCCAGCAGCTTAGTGTATAGCGGGGACAATGAGCAGTTCTTC. Amino acid sequence: CASSLVYSGDNEQFF.

This chain joins TRBV11-2 and TRBJ2-1; 7 bases fit TRBD1. The CDR3 extends over 14 amino acids. V was pared by 0 bases and J by 6 bases, with 2 bases of the junction left unmatched. Per the germline V gene, CDR1 is SGHAT and CDR2 is FQNNGV. The CDR3 DNA sequence: TGTGCCAGCAGCTTAGAGCGGACAGGCAATGAGCAGTTCTTC. Encoded protein: CASSLERTGNEQFF.

The chain carries TRBV14 and TRBJ1-6; D gene unclear. V lost 4 bases and J lost 9, with 10 bases in between. This CDR3 comprises 13 residues. The germline V gene has CDR1 SGHDN and CDR2 FVKESK. As DNA, the CDR3 is TGTGCCAGCAGCCTCTCGGTCCTTTCACCCCTCCACTTT. This codes for CASSLSVLSPLHF.

This chain links TRBV5-5 with TRBJ1-5, with a possible D match to TRBD1 (6 bases). The length of the CDR3 is 19 residues. CDR1 is SGHKS, CDR2 YYEKEE, per germline (reference sequence). Trimming took 4 bases from V and 4 from J, leaving 27 bases between them. CDR3 residues: CASSLAGHPKISGNQPQHF. CDR3 sequence (DNA): TGTGCCAGCAGCCTGGCGGGACACCCGAAAATCAGCGGTAATCAGCCCCAGCATTTT.

This rearrangement joins TRBV7-6 to TRBJ2-7; D may be TRBD2 (6 bases). Germline loops: CDR1 SGHVS, CDR2 FNYEAQ. The CDR3 loop spans 16 amino acids. V was cut by 2 bases and J by 5 bases, with 19 bases left in between. DNA of the CDR3: TGTGCCAGCAGCTTAAAAACGTGGGGACTCGAGGACGAGCAGTACTTC. It encodes CASSLKTWGLEDEQYF.

The rearrangement joins TRBV11-2 to TRBJ1-1; D not certain. The germline V gene has CDR1 SGHAT and CDR2 FQNNGV. The V end was cut by 6 bases, the J end by 1 base, with 12 bases between. This CDR3 is 14 amino acids long. The CDR3 sequence: CASRPWPQNTEAFF. The DNA for the CDR3 is TGTGCCAGCAGACCTTGGCCCCAGAACACTGAAGCTTTCTTT.

This clone has a handful of counts. The missing conserved phenylalanine or tryptophan at the end of this CDR3 makes a read error likely. The limits of the CDR3 on the DNA are not certain, so only TCRdb's listed CDR3 is given. The V call is TRBV5-1, the J call TRBJ1-4; the DNA was not compared with TRBD1, the D call given in the table. In germline, CDR1 is SGHRS, CDR2 YFSETQ. The CDR3 comprises 9 residues, both ends counted. The CDR3 reads CASSFFPVL.

The chain combines TRBV5-1 with TRBJ2-1; 10 positions match TRBD1. Germline V gene lookup returns CDR1 SGHRS and CDR2 YFSETQ. The V gene end was trimmed by 7 bases and the J gene end by 3 bases; junction bases not matched to a gene: 10. The CDR3 is 16 amino acids. The CDR3 sequence is CASGDRGEEFYNEQFF. CDR3 nucleotide sequence: TGCGCCAGCGGGGACAGGGGAGAGGAATTCTACAATGAGCAGTTCTTC.

The chain joins TRBV5-4 to TRBJ2-2; 7 nucleotides line up with TRBD1. The germline gives CDR1 SGHNT, CDR2 YYREEE (reference sequence). Trimming cost V 7 bases and J 4 bases; bases outside gene matches: 1. There are 12 residues in the CDR3. This CDR3 reads CASYRGTGELFF. CDR3 nucleotides: TGTGCCAGCTACAGGGGCACCGGGGAGCTGTTTTTT.

The rearrangement joins TRBV5-4 to TRBJ2-7; TRBD2 matches at 9 bases. The V gene's germline CDR1 is SGHNT and CDR2 YYREEE (reference sequence). The CDR3 is 14 amino acids. V lost 4 bases and J lost 3; bases outside the gene matches: 5. CDR3 coding DNA: TGTGCCAGCAGCCCTAGGACTAGCGTCTACGAGCAGTACTTC. Its translation is CASSPRTSVYEQYF.

The genes are TRBV9 and TRBJ1-6; D unresolved. CDR1 is SGDLS and CDR2 is YYNGEE in the germline V gene. The CDR3 contains 15 residues. The V gene lost 1 base and the J gene lost 4 bases, with 9 bases spanning the gap. CDR3 coding DNA: TGTGCCAGCAGCGTAATGGCGGAGTATAATTCACCCCTCCACTTT. Translating gives CASSVMAEYNSPLHF.

The chain uses TRBV5-6 and TRBJ1-3; TRBD1 might be the D (6 bases). The CDR3 spans 14 residues. CDR1 and CDR2 from the germline V gene are SGHDT and YYEEEE. Trimming removed 1 base at V and 7 bases at J, with 12 bases between. This CDR3 reads CASSLSGVSNTIYF. Written as DNA, the CDR3 is TGTGCCAGCAGCTTGTCAGGGGTTTCGAACACCATATATTTT.

CDR3 region: CASSLYSGQTEAFF. The CDR3, as DNA: TGCGCCAGCAGCTTGTATTCAGGGCAGACTGAAGCTTTCTTT. This sequence joins TRBV5-1 and TRBJ1-1, with D possibly matching TRBD1 (5 bases). Germline V gene data show CDR1 as SGHRS and CDR2 as YFSETQ. CDR3 length: 14 amino acids. Trimming removed 1 base from V and 5 bases from J, with 12 bases in between.

The chain recombines TRBV5-6 with TRBJ2-2, with D maybe TRBD2 (6 bases). The CDR3 spans 12 residues. Looked up from germline, CDR1 is SGHDT and CDR2 is YYEEEE. V was clipped by 4 bases and J by 13 bases, with 14 bases between them. The CDR3 DNA sequence: TGTGCCAGCAGCGGCGAAAGGGAGGCGCTGTTTTTT. Encoded protein: CASSGEREALFF.

The V call is TRBV7-9, the J call TRBJ1-2; TRBD1 matches 7 bases. CDR1 is SEHNR and CDR2 is FQNEAQ in the germline V gene (reference sequence). V shed 5 bases and J 3 bases; nucleotides not matched to a gene: 3. The CDR3 extends over 13 amino acids. CDR3 residues: CASSLTGDYGYTF. CDR3 nucleotide sequence: TGTGCCAGCAGCCTAACAGGGGACTATGGCTACACCTTC.

The rearrangement links TRBV6-5 to TRBJ1-2; no clear D gene. Trimming took 4 bases from V and 4 from J, leaving 10 bases between them. This CDR3 spans 13 amino acids. The germline gives CDR1 MNHEY, CDR2 SVGAGI. The CDR3 protein is CASSLAASYGYTF. CDR3 DNA: TGTGCCAGCAGTTTGGCAGCGAGCTATGGCTACACCTTC.

The chain couples TRBV6-5 to TRBJ1-4; D remains ambiguous. V was pared by 6 bases and J by 7 bases, with 12 bases between. Germline V CDR1 and CDR2: MNHEY, SVGAGI. The CDR3 extends over 13 amino acids. The CDR3 region has the DNA TGTGCCAGCAGACAACCACCTAGTGAAAAACTGTTTTTT. It specifies CASRQPPSEKLFF.

V usage is TRBV6-5 and J usage is TRBJ2-5; possible D gene TRBD1, 6 bases. The CDR3 covers 14 residues. Looked up from germline, CDR1 is MNHEY and CDR2 is SVGAGI. Between the trimmed V and J ends, which lost 7 bases and 3 bases, there was a span of 15 bases. Here the CDR3 reads CASTTQGQEETQYF. The CDR3 DNA reads TGTGCCAGCACTACTCAGGGACAAGAAGAGACCCAGTACTTC.

The chain employs TRBV7-9 and TRBJ2-1; perhaps TRBD2 as D (5 bases). The CDR3 has 11 residues. V was trimmed by 11 bases and J by 10 bases, leaving 15 bases between them. CDR1 is SEHNR, CDR2 FQNEAQ, per germline (reference sequence). CDR3 sequence reads: CAGSRESEQFF. DNA for the CDR3: TGTGCCGGCTCCCGGGAAAGCGAGCAGTTCTTC.

J is TRBJ2-1 and V is TRBV7-3; 8 positions match TRBD1. Germline-derived CDR1 and CDR2 are SGHTA and FQGTGA. Losses at the gene ends were 4 bases for V and 9 bases for J; bases not matched to a gene: 2. The CDR3 covers 12 residues. This CDR3 reads CASSYTGGEQFF. DNA for the CDR3: TGTGCCAGCAGCTACACAGGGGGTGAGCAGTTCTTC. The variable domain in full, with the rest retrieved from reference TRBV7-3 and TRBJ2-1, is GAGVSQTPSNKVTEKGKYVELRCDPISGHTALYWYRQSLGQGPEFLIYFQGTGAADDSGLPNDRFFAVRPEGSVSTLKIQRTERGDSAVYLCASSYTGGEQFFGPGTRLTVL.

This chain joins TRBV6-5 and TRBJ1-2, with D possibly matching TRBD1 (5 bases). CDR3 length: 13 residues. Per the germline V gene, CDR1 is MNHEY and CDR2 is SVGAGI. The V end lost 0 bases, the J end lost 7 bases, and 9 bases lay between the germline ends. CDR3 protein: CASSYSEGLGYTF. DNA for the CDR3: TGTGCCAGCAGTTACTCGGAGGGGCTTGGCTACACCTTC.

The rearrangement links TRBV16 to TRBJ2-2; 11 bases line up with TRBD1. Per germline, CDR1 KGHSY and CDR2 FQNENV. V shed 5 bases, J shed 3 bases, and the junction held 5 bases outside the gene matches. The CDR3 length is 16 residues. CDR3 protein: CASSAPGQGDTGELFF. Here the CDR3 DNA reads TGTGCCAGCAGCGCGCCGGGACAGGGGGACACCGGGGAGCTGTTTTTT. The complete variable domain, with remaining parts taken from reference TRBV16 and TRBJ2-2, reads GEEVAQTPKHLVRGEGQKAKLYCAPIKGHSYVFWYQQVLKNEFKFLISFQNENVFDETGMPKERFSAKCLPNSPCSLEIQATKLEDSAVYFCASSAPGQGDTGELFFGEGSRLTVL.

The chain links TRBV5-5 to TRBJ2-3, with D possibly being TRBD2 (5 bases). The length of the CDR3 is 17 residues. The V end lost 1 base, the J end lost 2 bases, and 17 bases lay between the germline ends. CDR1 is SGHKS, CDR2 YYEKEE, per germline (reference sequence). The CDR3 loop reads CASSLTLRRGNTDTQYF. The DNA for the CDR3 is TGTGCCAGCAGCTTGACCCTCAGACGGGGAAACACAGATACGCAGTATTTT.

The gene calls are TRBV28 and TRBJ1-4, with D possibly matching TRBD1 (6 bases). Germline loops: CDR1 MDHEN, CDR2 SYDVKM. This CDR3 has 14 amino acids. The V and J ends lost 6 bases and 4 bases respectively, with 12 bases between them. CDR3 nucleotide sequence: TGTGCCAGCAGGACGGGACAAAGTAATGAAAAACTGTTTTTT. It codes for CASRTGQSNEKLFF. The full variable domain, rest sourced from reference TRBV28 and TRBJ1-4, is DVKVTQSSRYLVKRTGEKVFLECVQDMDHENMFWYRQDPGLGLRLIYFSYDVKMKEKGDIPEGYSVSREKKERFSLILESASTNQTSMYLCASRTGQSNEKLFFGSGTQLSVL.

As to this clone: The junction does not match germline at one end; this may be a read error. The V call is TRBV20-1, the J call TRBJ2-1; 8 nucleotides align to TRBD1. From germline, CDR1 is DFQATT and CDR2 SNEGSKA (reference sequence). This CDR3 comprises 11 residues. The CDR3 region is CSARVGDRTIF. The CDR3 DNA follows: TGCAGTGCTAGAGTCGGGGACAGGACCATCTTC.

The CDR3 region has the DNA TGTGCCAGCAGTACAGCACGACCCTACGAGCAGTACTTC. Translating gives CASSTARPYEQYF. V and J are TRBV7-9 and TRBJ2-7; D is uncertain. Trimming stripped 6 bases from V and 2 bases from J, with 11 bases between. The CDR3 extends over 13 amino acids. Per germline, CDR1 SEHNR and CDR2 FQNEAQ (reference sequence). Full variable domain (rest looked up from reference TRBV7-9 and TRBJ2-7): DTGVSQNPRHKITKRGQNVTFRCDPISEHNRLYWYRQTLGQGPEFLTYFQNEAQLEKSRLLSDRFSAERPKGSFSTLEIQRTEQGDSAMYLCASSTARPYEQYFGPGTRLTVT.